This TCR beta chain was documented in a study of beta chain features in type 1 diabetes. Points from the study as a whole: TCRB CDR3 length was moderately but significantly reduced in all four CD4+ subsets of Type 1 diabetes patients. A PCR bias possibly favoring shorter templates would apply equally to patients and controls. The naive, central memory and Treg TCRB repertoires of patients appeared to be more similar to one another than those of healthy donors.

This clone was picked up a small number of times. Antigen specificity is unknown. A sort by CD45RO/CCR7/CD25/CD127/CD95/CD27 yielded CD4+ naive, central memory, regulatory and stem cell-like memory cells. Germline assignment: CDR1 MNHEY and CDR2 SVGAGI. The CDR3 spans 13 residues. Trimming left V 2 bases short and J 2 bases short, with 6 bases between. All of the isolated RNA was reverse transcribed, so expressed TCRB transcripts were sequenced. TCRdb's table, derived via immunoSEQ multiplex PCR, lists solely in-frame clones and lacks some. The sample contains about 740,000 clones, 13% of which appear only once.

Input material: naive CD4+ T cells from blood. The chain combines TRBV6-5 with TRBJ1-2; D is ambiguous. This TCR came from a man between 18 and 29 years old with type 1 diabetes. This CDR3 reads CASSYRANYGYTF. DNA of the CDR3: TGTGCCAGCAGTTACAGAGCAAACTATGGCTACACCTTC.